Listed below are T cell receptor beta chains from one sample, sequenced in a study of blood T cells in healthy people across ages. TCRdb called the 5' RACE reads again in MiXCR, with one record for every CDR3 protein. The data show hundreds of thousands of distinct CDR3 sequences, about 30% seen once. Sample: blood. The receptors were gathered from a woman at least 80 years old in good health. CDR3s include the opening cysteine and the closing phenylalanine or tryptophan. The order of the fields is D gene, V gene, J gene, clone size, CDR3 DNA, CDR3 protein. A D gene is named only where the DNA matches it firmly. Expanded clones are given a class, and other clones once, few, many or no size at all.

>TRBD2|TRBV7-2|TRBJ2-7|many
TGTGCCAGCAGCTTAGTGGGCGGGGGGGTCGAGCAGTACTTC
CASSLVGGGVEQYF
>NA|TRBV7-6|TRBJ2-7|NA
TGTGCCGGCAGTAACAAGCAGGGAGGCGAGCAGTACTTC
CAGSNKQGGEQYF
>NA|TRBV6-6|TRBJ2-7|many
TGTGCCAGCAGTTACGGAGGGGGCTTCTCCTACGAGCAGTACTTC
CASSYGGGFSYEQYF
>NA|TRBV6-5|TRBJ1-5|NA
TGTGCCAGCAGCTTGAGCAGTAGCAATCAGCCCCAGCATTTT
CASSLSSSNQPQHF
>TRBD2|TRBV7-2|TRBJ2-5|NA
TGTGCCAGCAGCTATACTAGCGGGGTCCAAGAGACCCAGTACTTC
CASSYTSGVQETQYF
>TRBD2|TRBV20-1|TRBJ2-7|NA
TGCAGTGCTAGCTCGACAAGGGAGGGTTACAATGAGCAGTACTTC
CSASSTREGYNEQYF
>NA|TRBV4-1|TRBJ1-3|few
TGCGCCAGCAGCCAAGAATGGAGGGGTACTGGAAACACCATATATTTT
CASSQEWRGTGNTIYF
>TRBD2|TRBV29-1|TRBJ2-3|few
TGCAGCGTTGAAGGTAGCGGGGGCACAGATACGCAGTATTTT
CSVEGSGGTDTQYF
>TRBD2|TRBV5-6|TRBJ2-7|NA
TGTGCCAGCAGCTTCGGGGGGGCCTGCGAGCAGTACTTC
CASSFGGACEQYF
>NA|TRBV5-1|TRBJ2-7|few
TGCGCCAGCACGAGGGACCACGAGCAGTACTTC
CASTRDHEQYF
>NA|TRBV6-6|TRBJ2-1|few
TGTGCCAGCAGAGATCAAGGTGAGCAGTTCTTC
CASRDQGEQFF
>NA|TRBV2|TRBJ1-5|few
TGTGCCAGCAGGAGAGGTGGGGCGAATCAGCCCCAGCATTTT
CASRRGGANQPQHF
>NA|TRBV12-3/TRBV12-4|TRBJ1-1|NA
TGTGCCAGCAGTCGCACTAATCGGGCTGAAGCTTTCTTT
CASSRTNRAEAFF
>NA|TRBV7-3|TRBJ2-7|NA
TGTGCCAGCAGCTCATCTGGCGGGGGCGACGAGCAGTACTTC
CASSSSGGGDEQYF
>TRBD1|TRBV5-1|TRBJ1-2|many
TGCGCCAGCAGCTTGTCCGGACAGGAGACTAACTATGGCTACACCTTC
CASSLSGQETNYGYTF
>NA|TRBV30|TRBJ1-2|many
TGTGCCTGGGAATCAGGGGGCTACACCTTC
CAWESGGYTF
>TRBD1|TRBV20-1|TRBJ1-4|many
TGCAGTGCGGGGACGACAGGGGTTTCCGAAAAACTGTTTTTT
CSAGTTGVSEKLFF
>NA|TRBV29-1|TRBJ1-2|NA
TGCAGCGTTGAACCCCTCGGGGAATCCTATGGCTACACCTTC
CSVEPLGESYGYTF